This T cell receptor (beta chain) was retrieved from a study of cytomegalovirus exposure and HLA in healthy donors. V gave up 4 bases and J gave up 0 bases; unmatched junction bases: 6. The CDR3 loop spans 16 amino acids. The V gene's germline CDR1 is SGDLS and CDR2 YYNGEE. In the PCR, 60 Vbeta and 13 Jbeta primers were used. Measured with immunoSEQ multiplex PCR; TCRdb has only the in-frame clones, and not every one. The sample's table shows 130,000 or so clones. This clonotype originated in a woman between 18 and 29 years old in good health and CMV-seronegative. The V call is TRBV9, the J call TRBJ2-3, with 9 bases lining up with TRBD2. The sample was PBMCs. The DNA for the CDR3 is TGTGCCAGCAGCCGTACTAGCGGGTTCAGCACAGATACGCAGTATTTT. Translating it yields CASSRTSGFSTDTQYF.